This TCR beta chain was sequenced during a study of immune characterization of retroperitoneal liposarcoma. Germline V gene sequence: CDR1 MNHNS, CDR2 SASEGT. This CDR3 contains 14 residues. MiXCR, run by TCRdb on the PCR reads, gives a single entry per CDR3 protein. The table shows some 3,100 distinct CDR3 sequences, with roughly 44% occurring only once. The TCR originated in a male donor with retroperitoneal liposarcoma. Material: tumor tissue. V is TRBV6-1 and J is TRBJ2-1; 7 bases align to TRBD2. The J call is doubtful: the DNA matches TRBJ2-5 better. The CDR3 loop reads CASSDGGSDETQYF. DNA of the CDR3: TGTGCCAGCAGTGACGGCGGGAGCGACGAGACCCAGTACTTC.